The entry below gives a single TCR beta chain sequence along with its context. This clone's antigen is unknown. No quality values exist for individual bases; no much larger clone is one base distant. The library was produced with the immunoSEQ multiplex PCR assay. This immuneACCESS table, as held by TCRdb, lists in-frame sequences with V and J called but not all clones. Of the missing ones, under half trace to an unresolved V gene in checked studies; the others have no known cause. This sample is represented by over 350,000 clones; around 95% of them were singletons. In total, the top ten clones hold about 0.02% of the sample. The data were obtained in a study of shared T cell receptors in the human thymus (dated by TCRdb to about 2021). Describing the broader study: The study examined how self-reactive, shared T-cell receptor alpha chains are generated in the human thymus.

Including cysteine and phenylalanine, the CDR3 has 16 amino acids. Kept here is only the CDR3 DNA, which spans 48 bases and is read in frame from base 1. Trimming removed 3 bases from V and 2 bases from J; the gene matches leave 4 bases unexplained. The germline V gene (reference sequence) supplies CDR1 LNHDA and CDR2 SQIVND. The clonotype was recovered from a human donor. The sample taken for sequencing was thymocytes. The V gene is TRBV19 and the J gene is TRBJ1-3, with TRBD1 matching 10 junction bases. The CDR3 protein sequence reads: CASSMAGTGAGNTIYF. The nucleotide sequence is given as TGTGCCAGTAGTATGGCCGGGACAGGGGCTGGAAACACCATATATTTT.